These 8 T cell receptor beta chains were all obtained from the same sample, sequenced in a study of blood T cell repertoires in COVID-19. Assay: immunoSEQ multiplex PCR; the TCRdb copy retains only in-frame clones and omits some. The table lists about 92,000 clones, 70% to 90% of them singletons. Sequenced sample: peripheral blood. These receptors were collected from a human donor in a cohort sampled during active COVID-19.

J is TRBJ2-2 and V is TRBV4-3; TRBD1 aligns across 9 bases. The CDR3 runs to 17 residues. Germline V gene sequence: CDR1 LGHNA, CDR2 YSLEER. After removal of 1 base from V and 3 bases from J, the junction contained 6 bases not matched to a gene. CDR3 nucleotide sequence: TGCGCCAGCAGCCAAGGGGCCGGGACAGGGTACACCGGGGAGCTGTTTTTT. Its translation is CASSQGAGTGYTGELFF.

This clone was observed a few times. The chain has TRBV5-1 and TRBJ2-7, with TRBD2 matching 9 bases. CDR3 length equals 14 residues. Per germline, CDR1 SGHRS and CDR2 YFSETQ. V lost 3 bases to trimming and J lost 3 bases; unmatched junction nucleotides: 4. CDR3 amino acids: CASSSVAGVYEQYF. The CDR3 DNA reads TGCGCCAGCAGCTCGGTAGCGGGAGTCTACGAGCAGTACTTC.

The rearrangement links TRBV23-1 to TRBJ1-1; 7 nucleotides agree with TRBD1. TRBV23-1 is labeled an ORF, and its function is uncertain. The CDR3 is 14 amino acids. With 4 bases clipped from V and 1 base from J, the junction kept 3 bases outside the gene matches. The CDR3 coding sequence is TGCGCCAGCAGTCCCAGGGACAGGAACACTGAAGCTTTCTTT. This translates into CASSPRDRNTEAFF.

The chain employs TRBV29-1 and TRBJ1-1; D call uncertain. The V and J ends lost 4 bases and 5 bases respectively, with 20 bases between them. The CDR3 has 15 residues. Germline V gene data show CDR1 as SQVTM and CDR2 as ANQGSEA. This CDR3 is CSVVGWTEGRTEAFF. CDR3 DNA sequence: TGCAGCGTTGTGGGTTGGACGGAAGGGAGGACTGAAGCTTTCTTT.

This clone occurred many times. The chain is built from TRBV6-5 and TRBJ2-3; TRBD2 aligns across 9 bases. The length of the CDR3 is 14 residues. Trimming took 6 bases from V and 3 from J; bases not matched to a gene: 4. Germline CDR1 is MNHEY and CDR2 is SVGAGI. The CDR3, as DNA: TGTGCCAGCAGCAAAGGACTAGCGACAGATACGCAGTATTTT. It specifies CASSKGLATDTQYF.

V and J are TRBV4-2 and TRBJ2-7; 7 positions match TRBD2. Germline V lookup: CDR1 LGHNA, CDR2 YNFKEQ. V lost 2 bases, J lost 2 bases, and 12 bases stayed unmatched. CDR3 size: 17 residues. Here the CDR3 reads CASSQLQTSGAAYEQYF. Here the CDR3 DNA reads TGTGCCAGCAGCCAATTGCAGACCAGCGGGGCGGCCTACGAGCAGTACTTC.

The chain couples TRBV11-1 to TRBJ1-4; 7 bases line up with TRBD1. Per germline, CDR1 SGHAT and CDR2 FQDESV (reference sequence). Trimming cost V 5 bases and J 4 bases; bases outside gene matches: 4. This CDR3 is 14 amino acids long. CDR3 in DNA: TGTGCCAGCAGCCCGACAGGGTATAATGAAAAACTGTTTTTT. Protein: CASSPTGYNEKLFF. The full variable domain, completed using reference TRBV11-1 and TRBJ1-4, is EAEVAQSPRYKITEKSQAVAFWCDPISGHATLYWYRQILGQGPELLVQFQDESVVDDSQLPKDRFSAERLKGVDSTLKIQPAELGDSAMYLCASSPTGYNEKLFFGSGTQLSVL.

This rearrangement joins TRBV2 to TRBJ2-1, with 7 bases fitting TRBD1. Germline V gene sequence: CDR1 SNHLY, CDR2 FYNNEI. CDR3 size: 14 residues. The V gene end was trimmed by 5 bases and the J gene end by 5 bases; junction bases not matched to a gene: 6. In DNA form, the CDR3 reads TGTGCCAGCAGTCCTAGGACAGGAAACAATGAGCAGTTCTTC. Encoded protein: CASSPRTGNNEQFF. Supplemented by reference TRBV2 and TRBJ2-1, the full variable domain reads EPEVTQTPSHQVTQMGQEVILRCVPISNHLYFYWYRQILGQKVEFLVSFYNNEISEKSEIFDDQFSVERPDGSNFTLKIRSTKLEDSAMYFCASSPRTGNNEQFFGPGTRLTVL.